These 15 T cell receptor beta chains came from one sample sequenced in a study of T cells after yellow fever vaccination. MiXCR, run by TCRdb on the 5' RACE reads, gives a single entry per CDR3 protein. Here the sample spans some 97,000 distinct CDR3 sequences, under 7% being singletons. Sequenced material: CD8+ T cells sorted from PBMCs, taken 10 days after the yellow fever booster vaccination. The receptors derive from a man between 18 and 35 years old who received the YFV17D yellow fever vaccine.

This clonotype is categorized as medium-sized (0.01 to 0.1%). This chain joins TRBV4-3 and TRBJ2-3; D may be TRBD2 (6 bases). This CDR3 has 17 amino acids. Germline V lookup: CDR1 LGHNA, CDR2 YSLEER. V lost 0 bases, J lost 0 bases, and 13 bases lay in between. The DNA of the CDR3 is TGCGCCAGCAGCCAAGATATAGGGACTTCAAGCACAGATACGCAGTATTTT. This encodes CASSQDIGTSSTDTQYF.

This chain links TRBV7-8 with TRBJ2-2; no clear D gene. The CDR3 consists of 17 residues. Germline values: CDR1 SGHVS, CDR2 FQNEAQ. Trimming removed 1 base from V and 4 bases from J, with 16 bases in between. CDR3 sequence reads: CASSLVVKDTLTGELFF. The CDR3 DNA reads as TGTGCCAGCAGCTTAGTCGTGAAAGACACCCTCACCGGGGAGCTGTTTTTT.

Turning to this clonotype: A single base separates this from a much larger clone, so it may be a read error. This chain uses TRBV4-1 with TRBJ2-1, with a possible D match to TRBD2 (6 bases). V lost 2 bases and J lost 9, with 14 bases in between. The CDR3 spans 14 residues. CDR1 is MGHRA, CDR2 YSYEKL, per germline. CDR3 DNA: TGCGCCAGCAGCCAAAAAGGGACTGCCGTTGAGCAGTTCTTC. This gives the protein CASSQKGTAVEQFF.

In its sample, this clonotype was seen many times. The V call is TRBV3-1, the J call TRBJ2-3, with TRBD2 matching over 11 bases. The CDR3 extends over 17 amino acids. The J segment lost 2 bases and the V segment lost 0 bases, leaving 4 bases of the junction unmatched. Germline V lookup: CDR1 LGHDT, CDR2 YNNKEL (reference sequence). CDR3 in DNA: TGTGCCAGCAGCCAAGATCTAGCGGGGGGCCACACAGATACGCAGTATTTT. Its protein is CASSQDLAGGHTDTQYF.

This chain uses TRBV2 with TRBJ2-7; D perhaps matches TRBD1 (5 bases). CDR3 length: 18 amino acids. V lost 4 bases, J lost 5 bases, and 27 bases lay in between. CDR1 SNHLY and CDR2 FYNNEI come from the germline V gene. CDR3 in amino acids: CASSVWQGNPRSSDEQYF. The CDR3 DNA follows: TGTGCCAGCAGTGTTTGGCAGGGTAATCCCCGGTCGAGCGACGAGCAGTACTTC.

This chain joins TRBV18 and TRBJ1-1; D is possibly TRBD1 (5 bases). CDR3 length: 15 residues. CDR1 and CDR2 (germline): KGHSH, LQKENI. V was clipped by 4 bases and J by 0 bases, with 12 bases between them. DNA for the CDR3: TGTGCCAGCTCACTAGATTGGGGGGTGAACACTGAAGCTTTCTTT. Encoded protein: CASSLDWGVNTEAFF. The whole variable domain, filled in from reference TRBV18 and TRBJ1-1, reads NAGVMQNPRHLVRRRGQEARLRCSPMKGHSHVYWYRQLPEEGLKFMVYLQKENIIDESGMPKERFSAEFPKEGPSILRIQQVVRGDSAAYFCASSLDWGVNTEAFFGQGTRLTVV.

V is TRBV29-1 and J is TRBJ2-6; the D gene is possibly TRBD2 (6 bases). CDR1 and CDR2 (germline): SQVTM, ANQGSEA. The CDR3 loop spans 17 amino acids. With 6 bases removed from V and 0 bases from J, the gap between germline ends came to 18 bases. The CDR3 DNA reads TGCAGCGTGAGGGGTCGGGAGCTCGTCTCTGGGGCCAACGTCCTGACTTTC. Translating gives CSVRGRELVSGANVLTF.

This clonotype was observed a handful of times. V is TRBV28 and J is TRBJ1-1; D unresolved. Trimming took off 0 bases at V and 8 bases at J, with 10 bases between the two ends. The V gene's germline CDR1 is MDHEN and CDR2 SYDVKM. The CDR3 contains 13 residues. The CDR3 loop reads CASSLWIRGEAFF. The CDR3 nucleotides read TGTGCCAGCAGTTTATGGATACGGGGAGAAGCTTTCTTT.

Note on this clonotype: At one end, the junction sequence differs from germline, possibly due to a read error. This chain's CDR3 is CDTSPGTGDGYTF. The CDR3 DNA follows: TGTGACACCAGCCCAGGGACAGGGGATGGCTACACCTTC. This chain connects TRBV15 to TRBJ1-2; TRBD1 aligns across 10 bases. The CDR3 totals 13 residues. The germline gives CDR1 LNHNV, CDR2 YYDKDF (reference sequence).

The V call is TRBV4-2, the J call TRBJ2-5; D possibly corresponds to TRBD2 (6 bases). V was shortened by 0 bases and J by 5 bases, with 13 bases between the two germline ends. The CDR3 has 15 amino acids. Germline lookup yields CDR1 LGHNA and CDR2 YNFKEQ. For the CDR3, the DNA is TGTGCCAGCAGCCAAGAAAAACTAGCTAGGGAGACCCAGTACTTC. Encoded protein: CASSQEKLARETQYF.

This clonotype was seen a few times. The rearrangement joins TRBV27 to TRBJ1-5, with D possibly being TRBD1 (5 bases). Germline lookup yields CDR1 MNHEY and CDR2 SMNVEV (reference sequence). The CDR3 totals 14 residues. The ends were cut back, 4 bases at V and 3 bases at J, with 10 bases in the middle. CDR3 nucleotide sequence: TGTGCCAGCAGTTGGCAGGGAGACAATCAGCCCCAGCATTTT. Amino acid sequence: CASSWQGDNQPQHF.

This clonotype was counted only a few times. This rearrangement joins TRBV6-5 to TRBJ2-2, with a possible D match to TRBD1 (6 bases). CDR3 size: 15 residues. Germline-derived CDR1 and CDR2 are MNHEY and SVGAGI. The germline V and J ends were trimmed by 3 bases and 6 bases, with 14 bases remaining between them. CDR3 nucleotide sequence: TGTGCCAGCAGTTATGGGGGCACTAGGGCCGGGGAGCTGTTTTTT. As protein: CASSYGGTRAGELFF.

This clonotype was picked up many times. This chain joins TRBV27 and TRBJ2-7; TRBD1 matches at 7 bases. This CDR3 is built from 14 residues. CDR1 is MNHEY, CDR2 SMNVEV, per germline (reference sequence). V gave up 4 bases and J gave up 2 bases; unmatched junction bases: 5. The CDR3 nucleotides read TGTGCCAGCAGTTCCCTCGGACAGGCCTACGAGCAGTACTTC. This sequence encodes CASSSLGQAYEQYF.

The genes are TRBV7-6 and TRBJ2-3; the D gene is possibly TRBD2 (6 bases). The CDR3 contains 16 residues. V was trimmed by 2 bases and J by 0 bases, leaving 12 bases between them. CDR1 and CDR2 (germline): SGHVS, FNYEAQ. CDR3 nucleotides: TGTGCCAGCAGCTTACGTTTCGCGGGGAGCACAGATACGCAGTATTTT. This gives the protein CASSLRFAGSTDTQYF.

This clonotype was counted a few times. The V gene is TRBV19, the J gene TRBJ1-6; the match to TRBD1 covers 7 bases. The CDR3 has 15 amino acids. Germline-derived CDR1 and CDR2 are LNHDA and SQIVND (reference sequence). V was pared by 9 bases and J by 2 bases, with 7 bases of the junction left unmatched. As DNA, the CDR3 is TGTGCCAGCAATCCCGGGACAGCCTATAATTCACCCCTCCACTTT. Translation gives CASNPGTAYNSPLHF.